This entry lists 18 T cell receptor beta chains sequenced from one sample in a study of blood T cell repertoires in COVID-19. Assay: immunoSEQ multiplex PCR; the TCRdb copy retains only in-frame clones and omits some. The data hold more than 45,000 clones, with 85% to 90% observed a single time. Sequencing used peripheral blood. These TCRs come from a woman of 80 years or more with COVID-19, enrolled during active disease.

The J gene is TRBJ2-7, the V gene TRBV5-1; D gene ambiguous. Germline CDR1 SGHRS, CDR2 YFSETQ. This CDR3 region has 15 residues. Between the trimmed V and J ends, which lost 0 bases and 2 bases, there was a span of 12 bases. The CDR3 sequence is CASSLVGGTAYEQYF. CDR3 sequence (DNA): TGCGCCAGCAGCTTGGTAGGTGGAACAGCCTACGAGCAGTACTTC.

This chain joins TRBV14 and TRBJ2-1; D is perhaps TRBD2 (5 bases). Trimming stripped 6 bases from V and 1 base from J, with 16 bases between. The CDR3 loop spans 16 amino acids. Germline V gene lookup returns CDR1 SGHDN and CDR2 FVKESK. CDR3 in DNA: TGTGCCAGCAGTCCGAGTTGGACTCAATCCTACAATGAGCAGTTCTTC. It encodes CASSPSWTQSYNEQFF.

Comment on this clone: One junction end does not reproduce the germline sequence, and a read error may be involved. The CDR3 protein is CARSGWGGGGYNEQFF. CDR3 nucleotides: TGTGCCCGCAGCGGCTGGGGGGGAGGGGGATACAATGAGCAGTTCTTC. The rearrangement uses TRBV11-3 and TRBJ2-1; D perhaps matches TRBD2 (7 bases). This CDR3 region has 16 residues. The V gene's germline CDR1 is SGHNT and CDR2 YENEEA.

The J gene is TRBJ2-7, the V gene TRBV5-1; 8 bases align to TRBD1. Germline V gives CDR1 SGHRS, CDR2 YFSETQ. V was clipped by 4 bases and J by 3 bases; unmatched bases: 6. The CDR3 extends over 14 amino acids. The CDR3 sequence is CASSQTGDRYEQYF. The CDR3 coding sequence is TGCGCCAGCAGCCAGACAGGGGACCGCTACGAGCAGTACTTC.

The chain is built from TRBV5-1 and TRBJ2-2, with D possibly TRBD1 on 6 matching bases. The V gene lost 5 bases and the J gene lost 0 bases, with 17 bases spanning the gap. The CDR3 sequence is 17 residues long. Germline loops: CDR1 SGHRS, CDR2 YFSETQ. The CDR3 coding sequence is TGCGCCAGCAGAGGGGGTAAATGGAACTCGAACACCGGGGAGCTGTTTTTT. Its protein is CASRGGKWNSNTGELFF.

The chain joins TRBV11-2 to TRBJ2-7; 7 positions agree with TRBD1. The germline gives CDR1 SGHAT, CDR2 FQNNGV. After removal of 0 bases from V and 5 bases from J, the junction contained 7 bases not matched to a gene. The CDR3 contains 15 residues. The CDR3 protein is CASSLDGTELNEQYF. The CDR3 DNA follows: TGTGCCAGCAGCTTAGATGGGACAGAGCTCAACGAGCAGTACTTC.

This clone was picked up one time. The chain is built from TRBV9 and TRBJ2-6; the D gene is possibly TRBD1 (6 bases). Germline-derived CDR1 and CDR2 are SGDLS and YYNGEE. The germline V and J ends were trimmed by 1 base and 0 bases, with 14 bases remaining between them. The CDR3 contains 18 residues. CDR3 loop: CASSVHRDTYSGANVLTF. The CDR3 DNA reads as TGTGCCAGCAGCGTACACCGGGACACTTACTCTGGGGCCAACGTCCTGACTTTC. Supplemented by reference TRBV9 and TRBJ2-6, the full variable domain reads DSGVTQTPKHLITATGQRVTLRCSPRSGDLSVYWYQQSLDQGLQFLIQYYNGEERAKGNILERFSAQQFPDLHSELNLSSLELGDSALYFCASSVHRDTYSGANVLTFGAGSRLTVL.

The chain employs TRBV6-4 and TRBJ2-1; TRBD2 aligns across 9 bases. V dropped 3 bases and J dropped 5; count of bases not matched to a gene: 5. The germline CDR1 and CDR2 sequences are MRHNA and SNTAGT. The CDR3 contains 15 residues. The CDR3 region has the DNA TGTGCCAGCAGTGAACGCGGGGGGGAACACAATGAGCAGTTCTTC. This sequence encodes CASSERGGEHNEQFF.

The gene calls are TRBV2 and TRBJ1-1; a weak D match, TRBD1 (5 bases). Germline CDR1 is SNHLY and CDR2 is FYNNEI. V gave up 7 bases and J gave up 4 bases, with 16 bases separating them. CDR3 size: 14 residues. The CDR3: CASIPGVHSTEAFF. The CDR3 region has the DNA TGTGCCAGCATTCCGGGGGTCCACAGCACTGAAGCTTTCTTT.

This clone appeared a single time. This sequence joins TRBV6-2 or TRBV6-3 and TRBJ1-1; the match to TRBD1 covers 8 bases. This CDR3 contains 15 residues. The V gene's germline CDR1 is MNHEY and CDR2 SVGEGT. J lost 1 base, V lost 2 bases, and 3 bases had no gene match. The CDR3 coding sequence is TGTGCCAGCAGTTACGGGGGGACAGGGAACACTGAAGCTTTCTTT. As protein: CASSYGGTGNTEAFF.

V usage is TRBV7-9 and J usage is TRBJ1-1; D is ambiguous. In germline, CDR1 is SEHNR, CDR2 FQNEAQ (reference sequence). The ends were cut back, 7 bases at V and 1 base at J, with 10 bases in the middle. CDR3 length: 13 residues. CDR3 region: CASMGGGNTEAFF. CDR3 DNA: TGTGCCAGCATGGGTGGAGGGAACACTGAAGCTTTCTTT. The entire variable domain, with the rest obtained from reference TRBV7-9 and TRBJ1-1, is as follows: DTGVSQNPRHKITKRGQNVTFRCDPISEHNRLYWYRQTLGQGPEFLTYFQNEAQLEKSRLLSDRFSAERPKGSFSTLEIQRTEQGDSAMYLCASMGGGNTEAFFGQGTRLTVV.

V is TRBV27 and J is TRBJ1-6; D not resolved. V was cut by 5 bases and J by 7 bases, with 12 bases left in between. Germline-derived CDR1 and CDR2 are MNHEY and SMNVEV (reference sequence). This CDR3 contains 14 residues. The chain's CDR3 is CASSLGFRNSPLHF. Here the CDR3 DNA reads TGTGCCAGCAGTCTCGGGTTTCGAAATTCACCCCTCCACTTT.

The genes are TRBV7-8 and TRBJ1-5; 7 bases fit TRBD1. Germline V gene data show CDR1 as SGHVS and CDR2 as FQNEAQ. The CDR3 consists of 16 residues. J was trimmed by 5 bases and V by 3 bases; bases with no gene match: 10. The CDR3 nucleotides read TGTGCCAGCAGCTTCGACAGGGACCCAGCATATCAGCCCCAGCATTTT. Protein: CASSFDRDPAYQPQHF.

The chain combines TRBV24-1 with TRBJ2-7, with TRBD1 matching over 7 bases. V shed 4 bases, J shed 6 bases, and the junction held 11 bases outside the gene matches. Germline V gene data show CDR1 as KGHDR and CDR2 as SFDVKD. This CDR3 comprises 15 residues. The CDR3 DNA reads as TGTGCCACCAGTGACCCCCGGGACAGACAACTCGAGCAGTACTTC. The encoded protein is CATSDPRDRQLEQYF.

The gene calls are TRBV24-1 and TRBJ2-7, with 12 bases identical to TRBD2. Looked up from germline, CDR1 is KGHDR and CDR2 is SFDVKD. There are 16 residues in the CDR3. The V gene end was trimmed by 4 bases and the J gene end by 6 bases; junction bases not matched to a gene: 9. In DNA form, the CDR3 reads TGTGCCACCAGTGAAACCCTAGCGGGAGGGCCTGGCGAGCAGTACTTC. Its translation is CATSETLAGGPGEQYF.

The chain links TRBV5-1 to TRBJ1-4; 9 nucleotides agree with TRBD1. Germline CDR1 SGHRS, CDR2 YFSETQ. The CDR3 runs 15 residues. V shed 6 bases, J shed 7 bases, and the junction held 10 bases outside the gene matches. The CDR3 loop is CASTLVTGGTEKLFF. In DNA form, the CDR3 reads TGCGCCAGCACTCTTGTGACAGGGGGGACTGAAAAACTGTTTTTT.

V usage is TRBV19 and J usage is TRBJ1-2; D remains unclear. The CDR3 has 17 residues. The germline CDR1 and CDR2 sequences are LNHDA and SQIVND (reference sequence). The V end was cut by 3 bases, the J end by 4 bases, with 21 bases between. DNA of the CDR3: TGTGCCAGTAGTATTTTCCCCCCGGAGGTCAGTCCCTATGGCTACACCTTC. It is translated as CASSIFPPEVSPYGYTF.

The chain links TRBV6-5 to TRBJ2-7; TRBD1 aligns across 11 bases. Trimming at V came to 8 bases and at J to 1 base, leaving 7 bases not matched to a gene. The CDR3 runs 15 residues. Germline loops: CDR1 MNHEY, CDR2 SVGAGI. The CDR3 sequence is CASGGRDRGSYEQYF. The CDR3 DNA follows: TGTGCCAGCGGGGGCCGGGACAGGGGGTCCTACGAGCAGTACTTC.